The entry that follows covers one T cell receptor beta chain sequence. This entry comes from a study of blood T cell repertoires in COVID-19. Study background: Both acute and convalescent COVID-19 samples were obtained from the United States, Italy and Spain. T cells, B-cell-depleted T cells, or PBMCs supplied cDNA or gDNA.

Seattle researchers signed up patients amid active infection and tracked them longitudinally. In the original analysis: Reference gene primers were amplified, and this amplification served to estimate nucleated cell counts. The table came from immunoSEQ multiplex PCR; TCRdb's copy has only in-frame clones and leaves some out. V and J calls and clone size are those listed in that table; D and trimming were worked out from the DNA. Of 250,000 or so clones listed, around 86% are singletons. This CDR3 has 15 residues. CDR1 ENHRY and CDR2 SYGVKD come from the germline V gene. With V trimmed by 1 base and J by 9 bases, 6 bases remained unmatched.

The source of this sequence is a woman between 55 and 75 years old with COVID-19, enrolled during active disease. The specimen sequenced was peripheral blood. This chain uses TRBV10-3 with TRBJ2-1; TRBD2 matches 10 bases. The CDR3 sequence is CAISEFLAGETEQFF. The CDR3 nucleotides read TGTGCCATCAGTGAGTTCCTAGCGGGAGAGACTGAGCAGTTCTTC.